This TCR beta chain was retrieved from a study of T cell responses to AZD1222 COVID-19 vaccine. Study conclusions and caveats: Clonal diversity may have been underestimated, and the donors were mostly white British, with more females than males. The study identified only a handful of AZD1222 recipients as seropositive at baseline.

Method: immunoSEQ multiplex PCR; TCRdb's copy keeps in-frame clones and lacks some. The sample lists 50,000 to 70,000 clones; 85% to 90% were seen once. Worth noting for this clone: No antigen is known for it.

Sequencing used peripheral blood, obtained 28 days after the second AZD1222 dose. This sequence was found in an adult who received the AZD1222 COVID-19 vaccine.

Written as DNA, the CDR3 is TGTGCCAGCAGCTTGGGGGGGGCACTCCAGGAGACCCAGTACTTC. Protein product: CASSLGGALQETQYF. The rearrangement links TRBV5-4 to TRBJ2-5, with D tentatively TRBD1 or TRBD2 (6 bases each). Germline V lookup: CDR1 SGHNT, CDR2 YYREEE (reference sequence). The CDR3 runs 15 residues. Trimming stripped 0 bases from V and 5 bases from J, with 14 bases between.